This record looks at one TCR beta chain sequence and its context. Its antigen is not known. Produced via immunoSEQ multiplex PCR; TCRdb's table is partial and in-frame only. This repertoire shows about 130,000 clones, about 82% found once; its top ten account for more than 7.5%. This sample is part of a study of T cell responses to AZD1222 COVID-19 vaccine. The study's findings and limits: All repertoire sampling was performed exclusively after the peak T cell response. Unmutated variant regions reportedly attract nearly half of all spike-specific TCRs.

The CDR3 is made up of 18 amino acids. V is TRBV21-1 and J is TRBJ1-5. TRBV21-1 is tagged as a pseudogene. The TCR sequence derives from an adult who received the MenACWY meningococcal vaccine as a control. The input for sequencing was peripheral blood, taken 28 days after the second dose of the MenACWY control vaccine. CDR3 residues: CASSRPRGTVVSNQPQHF. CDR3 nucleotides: TGTGCCAGCAGTCGACCGAGGGGCACCGTCGTAAGCAATCAGCCCCAGCATTTT.